The 29 T cell receptor beta chains given below trace back to one sample, sequenced in a study of early T cells in non-severe SARS-CoV-2 infection. TCRdb processed the 5' RACE reads anew with MiXCR; each CDR3 protein has one entry. This sample carries roughly 75,000 distinct CDR3 sequences, approximately 10% of them seen once, and the ten largest clones take approximately 4.5%. Sequencing was carried out using whole blood. The source is an adult who was a healthcare worker with PCR-confirmed SARS-CoV-2 infection or an uninfected control (not recorded which).

The chain joins TRBV5-4 to TRBJ2-6; D is unclear. Germline CDR1 and CDR2: SGHNT and YYREEE (reference sequence). This CDR3 has 15 amino acids. V gave up 4 bases and J gave up 0 bases, with 8 bases separating them. CDR3 loop: CASSALSSGANVLTF. CDR3 DNA: TGTGCCAGCAGCGCCTTAAGCTCTGGGGCCAACGTCCTGACTTTC.

The rearrangement joins TRBV20-1 to TRBJ2-7; a possible D gene is TRBD1 (5 bases). The CDR3 loop spans 14 amino acids. Trimming took 5 bases from V and 1 from J, leaving 15 bases between them. The V gene's germline CDR1 is DFQATT and CDR2 SNEGSKA (reference sequence). The CDR3, as DNA: TGCAGTGCTCCCAGGGCAGGGTCTTCCTACGAGCAGTACTTC. Protein sequence: CSAPRAGSSYEQYF.

This clonotype has a count of ten or more. The chain employs TRBV5-5 and TRBJ1-1; the match to TRBD1 covers 8 bases. CDR1 is SGHKS, CDR2 YYEKEE, per germline (reference sequence). This CDR3 has 14 amino acids. With 6 bases clipped from V and 1 base from J, the junction kept 5 bases outside the gene matches. This CDR3 reads CASTFQGANTEAFF. The CDR3 DNA follows: TGTGCCAGCACCTTCCAGGGGGCGAACACTGAAGCTTTCTTT. Variable domain in full (rest from reference TRBV5-5 and TRBJ1-1): DAGVTQSPTHLIKTRGQQVTLRCSPISGHKSVSWYQQVLGQGPQFIFQYYEKEERGRGNFPDRFSARQFPNYSSELNVNALLLGDSALYLCASTFQGANTEAFFGQGTRLTVV.

Only a few counts were recorded for this clonotype. V and J are TRBV7-9 and TRBJ2-5; the D gene is possibly TRBD1 (5 bases). Germline V gives CDR1 SEHNR, CDR2 FQNEAQ (reference sequence). V lost 1 base and J 5 bases, leaving 8 bases between the germline ends. CDR3 length: 13 residues. The CDR3 region is CASSLEGRETQYF. The CDR3 DNA reads TGTGCCAGCAGCTTAGAGGGGCGGGAGACCCAGTACTTC.

The CDR3 loop reads CASRGLEMSGYTF. The CDR3 nucleotides are TGTGCCAGCAGGGGACTGGAGATGTCTGGCTACACCTTC. The chain recombines TRBV6-2 or TRBV6-3 with TRBJ1-2, with a weak D call TRBD1 (5 bases). CDR1 is MNHEY and CDR2 is SVGEGT in the germline V gene. V dropped 6 bases and J dropped 7 bases, with 15 bases sitting between them. The CDR3 is 13 residues long.

J is TRBJ1-1 and V is TRBV6-2 or TRBV6-3; D gene uncertain. The V and J ends lost 2 bases and 2 bases respectively, with 12 bases between them. This CDR3 is 15 amino acids long. Germline loops: CDR1 MNHEY, CDR2 SVGEGT. The CDR3 region has the DNA TGTGCCAGCAGTTACGGTGAGGGTCTAAACACTGAAGCTTTCTTT. Translating gives CASSYGEGLNTEAFF.

This clonotype was seen a single time. The junction and the germline gene differ at one end; a read error may be behind it. The chain has TRBV6-2 or TRBV6-3 and TRBJ2-1; TRBD2 matches at 9 bases. Germline V CDR1 and CDR2: MNHEY, SVGEGT. CDR3 size: 16 residues. Here the CDR3 DNA reads TGTGCCAGCATCTCAAGCGGGGGGTATTCCTGCAATGAGCAGTTCTTC. It yields the protein CASISSGGYSCNEQFF.

This clonotype was observed at least ten times. CDR3 nucleotide sequence: TGCAGTGCCACGATGGGACTACCCAGCAAGGATGAGCAGTTCTTC. It is translated as CSATMGLPSKDEQFF. This chain connects TRBV20-1 to TRBJ2-1; TRBD2 aligns across 7 bases. Germline CDR1 is DFQATT and CDR2 is SNEGSKA (reference sequence). CDR3 length equals 15 residues. V shed 6 bases, J shed 8 bases, and the junction held 16 bases outside the gene matches.

This clonotype came up a few times. The genes are TRBV12-3 or TRBV12-4 and TRBJ1-1, with D perhaps TRBD1 (5 bases). Trimming left V 6 bases short and J 0 bases short, with 11 bases between. This CDR3 spans 14 amino acids. CDR3 coding DNA: TGTGCCAGCAGGAGCGGGACGGTGAACACTGAAGCTTTCTTT. This encodes CASRSGTVNTEAFF.

This rearrangement joins TRBV7-9 to TRBJ2-5; possibly TRBD2 for D (5 bases). The germline V gene has CDR1 SEHNR and CDR2 FQNEAQ (reference sequence). The CDR3 consists of 15 residues. V lost 5 bases, J lost 2 bases, and 15 bases lay in between. The CDR3 DNA sequence: TGTGCCAGCAGCCCCAAGCGGCGACTTCAAGAGACCCAGTACTTC. It codes for CASSPKRRLQETQYF.

This clonotype was seen at least ten times. The genes are TRBV6-6 and TRBJ2-7; 9 nucleotides line up with TRBD2. The V gene's germline CDR1 is MNHNY and CDR2 SVGAGI (reference sequence). Unmatched junction bases numbered 7, after V lost 8 bases and J lost 2 bases. The CDR3 extends over 14 amino acids. CDR3 sequence: CASGPAGGTYEQYF. The CDR3 bases are TGTGCCAGCGGCCCAGCGGGGGGTACCTACGAGCAGTACTTC.

There are a few counts of this clonotype. The chain uses TRBV20-1 and TRBJ2-2; 8 nucleotides line up with TRBD2. This CDR3 contains 14 residues. Germline V CDR1 and CDR2: DFQATT, SNEGSKA (reference sequence). The junction had 9 bases not matched to a gene; V was cut back by 5 bases and J by 7 bases. CDR3 nucleotides: TGCAGTGCTCCTGGACTAGCTTGGGGCGGGGAGCTGTTTTTT. Translating it yields CSAPGLAWGGELFF.

This clonotype was counted many times. The V and J genes are TRBV12-3 or TRBV12-4 and TRBJ2-4; D is perhaps TRBD1 or TRBD2 (5 bases each). Trimming took off 2 bases at V and 7 bases at J, with 12 bases between the two ends. The CDR3 contains 14 residues. The CDR3 region has the DNA TGTGCCAGCAGTTTAAGCGGTGGGGCCAACATTCAGTACTTC. It translates to CASSLSGGANIQYF.

In this sample, this clonotype turned up many times. This chain uses TRBV27 with TRBJ1-1, with D maybe TRBD1 (5 bases). Germline V lookup: CDR1 MNHEY, CDR2 SMNVEV (reference sequence). This CDR3 spans 15 amino acids. The germline V and J ends were trimmed by 4 bases and 7 bases, with 19 bases remaining between them. The CDR3 sequence is CASSSMGPRDGEAFF. The CDR3 nucleotides are TGTGCCAGCAGTTCGATGGGACCGCGAGACGGTGAAGCTTTCTTT.

This clonotype was observed at least ten times. V usage is TRBV20-1 and J usage is TRBJ1-5, with 7 bases that match TRBD1. Germline CDR1 and CDR2: DFQATT and SNEGSKA (reference sequence). J was trimmed by 5 bases and V by 0 bases; bases with no gene match: 10. The CDR3 contains 16 residues. CDR3 sequence reads: CSARETWTGPHQPQHF. The CDR3 coding sequence is TGCAGTGCTAGAGAAACCTGGACAGGTCCCCATCAGCCCCAGCATTTT.

The V gene is TRBV20-1, the J gene TRBJ1-4, with 7 bases aligning to TRBD1. The CDR3 sequence is 12 residues long. The germline CDR1 and CDR2 sequences are DFQATT and SNEGSKA (reference sequence). The J segment lost 10 bases and the V segment lost 3 bases, leaving 5 bases of the junction unmatched. The CDR3 DNA follows: TGCAGTGCTAGGACAGGGACCGGAAAACTGTTTTTT. Translating it yields CSARTGTGKLFF.

This clonotype was counted at least ten times. The rearrangement joins TRBV12-3 or TRBV12-4 to TRBJ2-7; D might be TRBD2 (5 bases). CDR3 length: 13 residues. V was shortened by 6 bases and J by 4 bases, with 13 bases between the two germline ends. The chain's CDR3 is CASSPRGGYEQYF. CDR3 nucleotides: TGTGCCAGCAGCCCCCGGGGTGGGTACGAGCAGTACTTC.

The rearrangement uses TRBV29-1 and TRBJ1-1; D perhaps matches TRBD1 (5 bases). V lost 5 bases and J lost 6, with 16 bases in between. The CDR3 spans 13 residues. The germline V gene encodes CDR1 SQVTM and CDR2 ANQGSEA. The CDR3 reads CSVSSQGDAEAFF. CDR3 DNA sequence: TGCAGCGTTAGTTCGCAGGGAGATGCTGAAGCTTTCTTT.

This clonotype was observed a few times. CDR3 nucleotide sequence: TGTGCCAGCAGTGCCGGACAGGCTAGCAATCAGCCCCAGCATTTT. Protein sequence: CASSAGQASNQPQHF. J is TRBJ1-5 and V is TRBV27; TRBD1 matches 7 bases. Unmatched junction bases numbered 4, after V lost 5 bases and J lost 0 bases. The CDR3 loop spans 15 amino acids. Germline V CDR1 and CDR2: MNHEY, SMNVEV (reference sequence).

This clonotype has at least ten counts. V and J are TRBV7-6 and TRBJ2-5; D may be TRBD1 (5 bases). With 1 base removed from V and 2 bases from J, the gap between germline ends came to 8 bases. The germline V gene has CDR1 SGHVS and CDR2 FNYEAQ. CDR3 length equals 14 residues. Here the CDR3 reads CASSLVRGQETQYF. For the CDR3, the DNA is TGTGCCAGCAGCTTAGTAAGGGGTCAAGAGACCCAGTACTTC.

The chain links TRBV7-2 to TRBJ1-3; 8 bases are a match to TRBD1. The CDR3 runs to 16 residues. CDR1 is SGHTA and CDR2 is FQGNSA in the germline V gene. The V gene end was trimmed by 5 bases and the J gene end by 2 bases; junction bases not matched to a gene: 8. Written as DNA, the CDR3 is TGTGCCAGCAGCCACCGACAGGGGTCAACTGGAAACACCATATATTTT. Protein sequence: CASSHRQGSTGNTIYF.

The sample holds many counts of this clonotype. This rearrangement joins TRBV12-3 or TRBV12-4 to TRBJ2-2; no clear D gene. The V end was cut by 5 bases, the J end by 3 bases, with 4 bases between. The CDR3 length is 12 residues. The CDR3 region is CASSGDTGELFF. The CDR3 nucleotides read TGTGCCAGCAGTGGGGACACCGGGGAGCTGTTTTTT.

In regard to this clonotype: With a much larger clone just one base away, this may be a read error. Given the absence of the conserved phenylalanine or tryptophan at the CDR3 end, a read error is likely. V usage is TRBV28 and J usage is TRBJ2-5, with D uncertain. Germline values: CDR1 MDHEN, CDR2 SYDVKM. This CDR3 region has 12 residues. V lost 1 base and J lost 7, with 7 bases in between. For the CDR3, the DNA is TGTGCCAGCAGTTTATCTAGGGCGACCCAGTACTAC. Protein: CASSLSRATQYY.

This chain joins TRBV6-5 and TRBJ1-2; D unclear. Germline assignment: CDR1 MNHEY and CDR2 SVGAGI. CDR3 length: 13 amino acids. V lost 1 base and J lost 4, with 7 bases in between. CDR3 residues: CASSYWQAYGYTF. CDR3 coding DNA: TGTGCCAGCAGTTACTGGCAGGCCTATGGCTACACCTTC.

V usage is TRBV5-1 and J usage is TRBJ1-1; 9 bases align to TRBD1. The CDR3 loop spans 15 amino acids. V was pared by 0 bases and J by 1 base, with 1 base of the junction left unmatched. Germline loops: CDR1 SGHRS, CDR2 YFSETQ. CDR3 region: CASSLEGQGNTEAFF. In nucleotides, the CDR3 is TGCGCCAGCAGCTTGGAGGGACAGGGGAACACTGAAGCTTTCTTT.

This clonotype was counted between two and nine times. The chain has TRBV6-4 and TRBJ1-2; 9 nucleotides agree with TRBD1. V lost 2 bases and J lost 6; bases outside the gene matches: 13. Germline V gives CDR1 MRHNA, CDR2 SNTAGT. The CDR3 consists of 17 residues. DNA of the CDR3: TGTGCCAGCAGTGACCCAGCTACCGGGACAGGGATAGATGGCTACACCTTC. Translating gives CASSDPATGTGIDGYTF.

In this sample, this clonotype turned up many times. This rearrangement joins TRBV3-1 to TRBJ2-1; 10 bases agree with TRBD1. The CDR3 consists of 15 residues. V gave up 0 bases and J gave up 8 bases; unmatched junction bases: 4. Germline CDR1 is LGHDT and CDR2 is YNNKEL (reference sequence). The CDR3 DNA reads TGTGCCAGCAGCCAAGATGGGGACAGGGGCCATGAGCAGTTCTTC. This sequence encodes CASSQDGDRGHEQFF.

This clonotype was counted ten times or more. The rearrangement uses TRBV20-1 and TRBJ2-1; the match to TRBD2 covers 15 bases. The J segment lost 2 bases and the V segment lost 2 bases, leaving 7 bases of the junction unmatched. This CDR3 has 18 amino acids. The V gene's germline CDR1 is DFQATT and CDR2 SNEGSKA (reference sequence). The CDR3 sequence: CSARTGTSGGTAYNEQFF. The CDR3 DNA is TGCAGTGCTAGAACCGGGACTAGCGGGGGGACGGCCTACAATGAGCAGTTCTTC.

This clonotype was observed many times. This chain connects TRBV20-1 to TRBJ2-3; 13 nucleotides line up with TRBD2. V dropped 6 bases and J dropped 3; count of bases not matched to a gene: 6. The germline gives CDR1 DFQATT, CDR2 SNEGSKA (reference sequence). The CDR3 runs to 15 residues. CDR3 nucleotides: TGCAGTGCCATACTAGCGGGGGGGCCGACAGATACGCAGTATTTT. Residues: CSAILAGGPTDTQYF.